The next 30 T cell receptor beta chains were all read from a single sample in a study of CD8+CD57+ T cells in acquired aplastic anemia. TCR beta VDJ and CDR3 profiles were obtained from a genomic DNA template. TCRdb reprocessed the reads via MiXCR and lists one record per CDR3 protein. The repertoire holds about 120,000 distinct CDR3 sequences, with roughly 55% as singletons. Only patients with CD8+CD57+ cell expansion on flow cytometry were chosen for sequencing. The sample consisted of sorted CD4+, CD8+, or CD8+CD57+ T cells (not recorded which) from PBMCs. The receptors shown here come from a human donor with aplastic anemia.

V usage is TRBV7-2 and J usage is TRBJ1-2, with D tentatively TRBD1 (6 bases). Germline assignment: CDR1 SGHTA and CDR2 FQGNSA. V lost 2 bases and J 6 bases, leaving 13 bases between the germline ends. This CDR3 has 14 amino acids. CDR3 region: CASSLKGGGDGYTF. CDR3 in DNA: TGTGCCAGCAGCTTAAAGGGCGGGGGCGATGGCTACACCTTC. Full variable domain (remainder filled in from reference TRBV7-2 and TRBJ1-2): GAGVSQSPSNKVTEKGKDVELRCDPISGHTALYWYRQSLGQGLEFLIYFQGNSAPDKSGLPSDRFSAERTGGSVSTLTIQRTQQEDSAVYLCASSLKGGGDGYTFGSGTRLTVV.

This clonotype was counted many times. This chain joins TRBV6-4 and TRBJ1-1, with D hard to call. Germline loops: CDR1 MRHNA, CDR2 SNTAGT. Trimming shortened V by 10 bases and J by 1 base, and 10 bases separated the two germline ends. The CDR3 sequence is 12 residues long. CDR3 protein: CATTSGNTEAFF. The DNA for the CDR3 is TGTGCCACCACCAGCGGGAACACTGAAGCTTTCTTT.

This chain joins TRBV10-3 and TRBJ1-5; no reliable D call. The CDR3 loop spans 12 amino acids. Trimming stripped 2 bases from V and 11 bases from J, with 10 bases between. Germline assignment: CDR1 ENHRY and CDR2 SYGVKD. CDR3 residues: CAISEGWEAQHF. The CDR3 nucleotides are TGTGCCATCAGTGAGGGGTGGGAGGCCCAGCATTTT.

The chain couples TRBV29-1 to TRBJ1-5, with TRBD1 matching over 10 bases. Germline V lookup: CDR1 SQVTM, CDR2 ANQGSEA. There are 15 residues in the CDR3. Trimming removed 6 bases from V and 0 bases from J; junction bases left unmatched: 5. As DNA, the CDR3 is TGCAGCGTGCCCGGGACAGGGGATAGCAATCAGCCCCAGCATTTT. It is translated as CSVPGTGDSNQPQHF.

The rearrangement links TRBV7-8 to TRBJ2-2; D remains ambiguous. The CDR3 loop spans 11 amino acids. Trimming removed 5 bases from V and 9 bases from J, with 7 bases in between. Germline V CDR1 and CDR2: SGHVS, FQNEAQ. The CDR3 sequence is CASSRSRELFF. The CDR3 coding sequence is TGTGCCAGCAGCCGTTCCCGGGAGCTGTTTTTT.

The chain joins TRBV7-2 to TRBJ2-2, with a possible D match to TRBD2 (6 bases). Germline V gives CDR1 SGHTA, CDR2 FQGNSA. Trimming left V 6 bases short and J 7 bases short, with 12 bases between. There are 13 residues in the CDR3. CDR3 bases: TGTGCCAGCAGTGGAGGGGTGGACGGGGAGCTGTTTTTT. Translating it yields CASSGGVDGELFF.

Comments on this clonotype: Germline is not matched at one junction end, which may reflect a read error. This chain joins TRBV2 and TRBJ1-6; 9 bases are a match to TRBD1. Germline lookup yields CDR1 SNHLY and CDR2 FYNNEI. CDR3 length equals 15 residues. The chain's CDR3 is CASSKDRGGASPLRF. The CDR3 region has the DNA TGTGCCAGCAGCAAGGACAGGGGTGGGGCATCACCCCTCCGCTTT.

V gene TRBV19 combines with J gene TRBJ1-5; TRBD1 agrees at 9 bases. This CDR3 is 14 amino acids long. The trim removed 7 bases at V and 7 bases at J, leaving 8 bases unmatched. Germline V lookup: CDR1 LNHDA, CDR2 SQIVND (reference sequence). CDR3 DNA: TGTGCCAGTATGGTGACAGGGGGTGGGCAGCCCCAGCATTTT. Translated: CASMVTGGGQPQHF. The complete variable domain, with remaining parts taken from reference TRBV19 and TRBJ1-5, reads DGGITQSPKYLFRKEGQNVTLSCEQNLNHDAMYWYRQDPGQGLRLIYYSQIVNDFQKGDIAEGYSVSREKKESFPLTVTSAQKNPTAFYLCASMVTGGGQPQHFGDGTRLSIL.

This clonotype was observed many times. The V and J genes are TRBV9 and TRBJ2-7; D is perhaps TRBD2 (6 bases). Between the trimmed V and J ends, which lost 4 bases and 4 bases, there was a span of 12 bases. CDR3 length: 13 amino acids. Per the germline V gene, CDR1 is SGDLS and CDR2 is YYNGEE. CDR3 loop: CASSPRGGYEQYF. The CDR3 DNA reads as TGTGCCAGCAGCCCCCGGGGAGGATACGAGCAGTACTTC.

The rearrangement links TRBV7-9 to TRBJ2-5; D not resolved. Per germline, CDR1 SEHNR and CDR2 FQNEAQ (reference sequence). The CDR3 covers 13 residues. V lost 6 bases and J 1 base, leaving 9 bases between the germline ends. CDR3 nucleotides: TGTGCCAGCAGTTCCTGGGCCCAAGAGACCCAGTACTTC. This gives the protein CASSSWAQETQYF.

This clonotype was seen many times. The chain is built from TRBV29-1 and TRBJ1-5; D might be TRBD1 (5 bases). Trimming shortened V by 4 bases and J by 3 bases, and 13 bases separated the two germline ends. The CDR3 runs 14 residues. In germline, CDR1 is SQVTM, CDR2 ANQGSEA. The CDR3 is CSVVMPGTNQPQHF. CDR3 bases: TGCAGCGTTGTAATGCCCGGGACCAATCAGCCCCAGCATTTT.

The V gene is TRBV4-2, the J gene TRBJ2-6; TRBD1 agrees at 9 bases. The V and J ends lost 2 bases and 0 bases, in that order; junction bases with no gene match: 8. In germline, CDR1 is LGHNA, CDR2 YNFKEQ. The CDR3 totals 19 residues. For the CDR3, the DNA is TGTGCCAGCAGCCAACCGGGACAGGGAAAGGTCTCTGGGGCCAACGTCCTGACTTTC. Encoded protein: CASSQPGQGKVSGANVLTF.

This clonotype has only a few counts. The gene calls are TRBV12-3 or TRBV12-4 and TRBJ2-5; 8 positions agree with TRBD2. With V trimmed by 5 bases and J by 8 bases, 1 base remained unmatched. This CDR3 comprises 11 residues. The chain's CDR3 is CASSAGGTQYF. The CDR3 region has the DNA TGTGCCAGCAGTGCGGGGGGTACCCAGTACTTC.

The table lists this clonotype with a count of one. The chain employs TRBV15 and TRBJ2-3, with 9 bases identical to TRBD2. The ends lost 0 bases at V and 2 bases at J; junction bases unmatched: 6. CDR3 length: 17 amino acids. Germline CDR1 LNHNV, CDR2 YYDKDF (reference sequence). The CDR3 sequence: CATSRDLPSGITDTQYF. Written as DNA, the CDR3 is TGTGCCACCAGCAGAGATCTCCCTAGCGGGATCACAGATACGCAGTATTTT.

The rearrangement joins TRBV9 to TRBJ2-2; D is ambiguous. The CDR3 contains 13 residues. The ends were cut back, 4 bases at V and 3 bases at J, with 7 bases in the middle. From germline, CDR1 is SGDLS and CDR2 YYNGEE. CDR3 coding DNA: TGTGCCAGCAGCCTACTCTACACCGGGGAGCTGTTTTTT. It encodes CASSLLYTGELFF.

This clonotype came up many times. The chain uses TRBV11-1 and TRBJ1-3; D may be TRBD1 (5 bases). Per the germline V gene, CDR1 is SGHAT and CDR2 is FQDESV (reference sequence). With 1 base removed from V and 2 bases from J, the gap between germline ends came to 9 bases. This CDR3 comprises 15 residues. DNA for the CDR3: TGTGCCAGCAGCTTAGTGGGGACGGCTGGAAACACCATATATTTT. Amino acids: CASSLVGTAGNTIYF.

The gene calls are TRBV7-2 and TRBJ2-1; D uncertain. This CDR3 has 11 residues. Germline V lookup: CDR1 SGHTA, CDR2 FQGNSA. V shed 7 bases and J shed 9 bases, with 10 bases lying between them. Here the CDR3 reads CASMQWGEQFF. The CDR3 nucleotides are TGTGCCAGCATGCAGTGGGGTGAGCAGTTCTTC.

V is TRBV14 and J is TRBJ2-5, with no clear D. The ends were cut back, 1 base at V and 5 bases at J, with 11 bases in the middle. Germline V lookup: CDR1 SGHDN, CDR2 FVKESK. CDR3 length: 14 amino acids. The CDR3 sequence is CASSQGTPLETQYF. The CDR3 DNA sequence: TGTGCCAGCAGCCAAGGAACCCCTTTGGAGACCCAGTACTTC.

This chain uses TRBV2 with TRBJ1-6; TRBD1 might be the D (5 bases). Germline loops: CDR1 SNHLY, CDR2 FYNNEI. This CDR3 is 14 amino acids long. V was shortened by 8 bases and J by 7 bases, with 15 bases between the two germline ends. The CDR3 coding sequence is TGTGCCAGCGGGTTGGGCAGGGTGAATTCACCCCTCCACTTT. Amino acid sequence: CASGLGRVNSPLHF.

The chain employs TRBV5-4 and TRBJ1-1; a weak D match, TRBD1 (5 bases). Germline loops: CDR1 SGHNT, CDR2 YYREEE (reference sequence). Deletions cut 3 bases from V and 4 bases from J, with 10 bases between. This CDR3 has 13 amino acids. The CDR3 sequence: CASSSEGATEAFF. For the CDR3, the DNA is TGTGCCAGCAGCTCGGAAGGGGCCACTGAAGCTTTCTTT.

The chain joins TRBV12-3 or TRBV12-4 to TRBJ1-6, with a tentative D call TRBD1 (5 bases). This CDR3 region has 14 residues. V lost 7 bases and J lost 7, with 14 bases in between. CDR3 amino acids: CASKPDSWNSPLHF. CDR3 DNA sequence: TGTGCCAGCAAGCCCGACAGTTGGAATTCACCCCTCCACTTT.

This rearrangement joins TRBV5-6 to TRBJ2-3; D possibly corresponds to TRBD2 (7 bases). The CDR3 is 16 residues long. CDR1 and CDR2 (germline): SGHDT, YYEEEE. V was shortened by 1 base and J by 4 bases, with 16 bases between the two germline ends. The chain's CDR3 is CASSLFSGGPADTQYF. The CDR3 DNA reads as TGTGCCAGCAGCTTGTTTTCGGGGGGCCCAGCAGATACGCAGTATTTT.

This clonotype was seen only a few times. V usage is TRBV2 and J usage is TRBJ2-1; D is tentatively TRBD1 or TRBD2 (5 bases each). Germline V gene sequence: CDR1 SNHLY, CDR2 FYNNEI. The CDR3 loop spans 12 amino acids. Between the trimmed V and J ends, which lost 3 bases and 8 bases, there was a span of 8 bases. CDR3 sequence: CASSDRGHEQFF. The CDR3 DNA follows: TGTGCCAGCAGTGATCGGGGCCATGAGCAGTTCTTC.

In this sample, this clonotype turned up a few times. The gene calls are TRBV20-1 and TRBJ1-2; D call uncertain. V was pared by 3 bases and J by 1 base, with 3 bases between. The length of the CDR3 is 11 residues. CDR1 is DFQATT and CDR2 is SNEGSKA in the germline V gene (reference sequence). The CDR3 sequence is CSARHNYGYTF. For the CDR3, the DNA is TGCAGTGCTAGGCATAACTATGGCTACACCTTC.

This rearrangement joins TRBV10-2 to TRBJ1-1, with 7 bases that match TRBD1. V gave up 8 bases and J gave up 4 bases; unmatched junction bases: 4. From germline, CDR1 is WSHSY and CDR2 SAAADI. There are 12 residues in the CDR3. The CDR3 loop is CASVGTATEAFF. DNA for the CDR3: TGCGCCAGCGTAGGGACAGCCACTGAAGCTTTCTTT.

J is TRBJ2-5 and V is TRBV7-9, with D possibly TRBD2 on 5 matching bases. Germline CDR1 reads SEHNR; CDR2 reads FQNEAQ (reference sequence). The CDR3 totals 13 residues. V shed 6 bases and J shed 3 bases, with 11 bases lying between them. CDR3 DNA sequence: TGTGCCAGCAGGGCGGGCTCAAAAGAGACCCAGTACTTC. Translated: CASRAGSKETQYF.

As regards this clonotype: The junction departs from germline at one end; a sequencing error may be responsible. The chain is built from TRBV7-9 and TRBJ2-1; D call uncertain. The CDR3 contains 13 residues. Germline V CDR1 and CDR2: SEHNR, FQNEAQ (reference sequence). CDR3 residues: CASSLGVDNEQFF. The CDR3, as DNA: TGCGCCAGCAGCTTGGGTGTGGACAATGAGCAGTTCTTC.

Turning to this clonotype: A read error may account for a junction end that differs from germline. The chain employs TRBV14 and TRBJ2-5, with TRBD2 matching over 12 bases. The CDR3 length is 13 residues. Germline V gives CDR1 SGHDN, CDR2 FVKESK. The CDR3 sequence is CTSRLAGVETQYF. CDR3 coding DNA: TGTACCAGCAGACTAGCGGGGGTGGAGACCCAGTACTTC.

The chain has TRBV7-9 and TRBJ1-2; perhaps TRBD1 as D (5 bases). Trimming took off 5 bases at V and 4 bases at J, with 11 bases between the two ends. CDR1 is SEHNR and CDR2 is FQNEAQ in the germline V gene (reference sequence). The CDR3 is 13 residues long. The CDR3 region has the DNA TGTGCCAGCAGCCCCGCGGGGGGCTATGGCTACACCTTC. Its translation is CASSPAGGYGYTF.

The J gene is TRBJ2-7, the V gene TRBV2, with D possibly matching TRBD1 (5 bases). The CDR3 consists of 14 residues. The V and J ends lost 3 bases and 0 bases respectively, with 9 bases between them. Germline CDR1 SNHLY, CDR2 FYNNEI. CDR3 region: CASSEVDSSYEQYF. Here the CDR3 DNA reads TGTGCCAGCAGTGAGGTTGACAGCTCCTACGAGCAGTACTTC.